This T cell receptor (beta chain) was recorded in a study of shared clonotypes between healthy human individuals. General observations from the study: In general, naive subsets displayed greater estimated richness than memory subsets did.

Investigators divided CD4+ cells into CD45RA+ naive and CD45RA-negative memory subsets. The genomic DNA of each subset was split evenly across several immunoSEQ plates. Using immunoSEQ multiplex PCR, the repertoire was profiled, and TCRdb retains in-frame clones only, with some absent. The top ten hold approximately 0.13% of the sample, which has roughly 2 million clones, roughly 95% seen once. Comments on this clone: Its specificity is unknown.

The sequence was obtained from a man younger than 35 in good health. The sequencing input was naive CD4+ T cells sorted from blood. The subset was: CD45RA+ positively selected.

CDR3 in DNA: TGTGCCAGCAGCTTAGTACAGACGAATGAAAAACTGTTTTTT. As protein: CASSLVQTNEKLFF. The V gene is TRBV11-2, the J gene TRBJ1-4, with no clear D. This CDR3 has 14 amino acids. The V gene lost 1 base and the J gene lost 5 bases, with 8 bases spanning the gap. Germline CDR1 SGHAT, CDR2 FQNNGV. Using reference TRBV11-2 and TRBJ1-4 for the parts outside the CDR3, the full variable domain is EAGVAQSPRYKIIEKRQSVAFWCNPISGHATLYWYQQILGQGPKLLIQFQNNGVVDDSQLPKDRFSAERLKGVDSTLKIQPAKLEDSAVYLCASSLVQTNEKLFFGSGTQLSVL.